A selection of T cell receptor beta chains follows, all from one sample in a study of cytomegalovirus exposure and HLA in healthy donors. Only in-frame clones appear in the TCRdb table, and some are missing; sequencing was by immunoSEQ multiplex PCR. The sample has 180,000 or so clones, about 75% seen once. The sequencing input was PBMCs. Receptor source: a woman between 40 and 55 years old in good health and CMV-seropositive. Both conserved end residues are part of each CDR3. A D gene is named only where the DNA matches it firmly. Expanded clones are given a class, and other clones once, few, many or no size at all.

once,.,TRBJ1-4,15,TRBV25-1,CASSGPIRRGEKLFF,TGTGCCAGCAGTGGTCCGATCCGACGAGGTGAAAAACTGTTTTTT
few,.,TRBJ1-2,15,TRBV28,CASSSYASGGDGYTF,TGTGCCAGCAGTTCCTACGCGTCGGGAGGCGATGGCTACACCTTC
.,TRBD1,TRBJ1-2,13,TRBV11-2,CASSVRDSVGYTF,TGTGCCAGCAGCGTCCGGGACAGTGTTGGCTACACCTTC
.,TRBD1,TRBJ1-1,11,TRBV29-1,CSVGGTGEAFF,TGCAGCGTTGGGGGGACAGGTGAAGCTTTCTTT
.,TRBD1,TRBJ2-7,15,TRBV28,CASNYPRDRVHEQYF,TGTGCCAGCAACTATCCCCGGGACAGGGTACACGAGCAGTACTTC
.,.,TRBJ2-1,16,TRBV11-3,CASSLGGIGGYNEQFF,TGTGCCAGCAGCCTAGGGGGCATCGGGGGATACAATGAGCAGTTCTTC
.,TRBD1,TRBJ1-2,15,TRBV18,CASSPVEQGAVGYTF,TGTGCCAGCTCACCGGTCGAACAGGGGGCTGTTGGCTACACCTTC
.,.,TRBJ1-5,14,TRBV6-5,CASSITGGNQPQHF,TGTGCCAGCAGTATCACAGGAGGCAATCAGCCCCAGCATTTT
once,.,TRBJ2-3,15,TRBV7-3,CASSRRSGYTDTQYF,TGTGCCAGCAGCCGACGGAGCGGGTACACAGATACGCAGTATTTT
.,.,TRBJ2-3,13,TRBV10-3,CAIHPSGADTQYF,TGTGCCATACATCCCAGCGGAGCAGATACGCAGTATTTT
.,.,TRBJ2-6,14,TRBV7-2,CASSYSHSNNVLTF,TGTGCCAGCAGCTACTCCCACAGCAACAACGTCCTGACTTTC
.,.,TRBJ2-7,12,TRBV29-1,CSVEGGDNEQYF,TGCAGCGTTGAAGGAGGGGACAACGAGCAGTACTTC
few,.,TRBJ1-1,14,TRBV9,CASSVGRVSTEAFF,TGTGCCAGCAGCGTAGGCAGGGTCAGCACTGAAGCTTTCTTT
.,.,TRBJ2-1,15,TRBV6-6,CASSPRGGRVNEQFF,TGTGCCAGCAGCCCACGAGGGGGGAGGGTCAATGAGCAGTTCTTC
.,.,TRBJ1-2,15,TRBV7-3,CASSLVGQINYGYTF,TGTGCCAGCAGCTTAGTTGGACAGATTAACTATGGCTACACCTTC
.,.,TRBJ1-2,13,TRBV6-4,CASRSSANYGYTF,TGTGCCAGCAGAAGTAGCGCTAACTATGGCTACACCTTC
.,.,TRBJ2-2,15,TRBV5-1,CASSAQGANTGELFF,TGCGCCAGCAGCGCACAGGGAGCGAACACCGGGGAGCTGTTTTTT
.,.,TRBJ2-6,17,TRBV19,CASTPNRATSGANVLTF,TGTGCCAGTACGCCGAACAGGGCAACCTCTGGGGCCAACGTCCTGACTTTC
.,TRBD1,TRBJ1-6,17,TRBV27,CASSVDRGRSYNSPLHF,TGTGCCAGCAGTGTGGACAGGGGGCGAAGCTATAATTCACCCCTCCACTTT
.,TRBD1,TRBJ2-3,18,TRBV9,CASSAGPGTGGGADTQYF,TGTGCCAGCAGCGCTGGCCCGGGGACAGGGGGCGGCGCAGATACGCAGTATTTT
few,.,TRBJ2-2,16,TRBV4-3,CASSPQGGLNTGELFF,TGCGCCAGCAGCCCCCAGGGCGGACTAAACACCGGGGAGCTGTTTTTT
few,TRBD1,TRBJ1-2,18,TRBV4-1,CASSPPPPWDSNHYGYTF,TGCGCCAGCAGCCCCCCGCCCCCGTGGGACAGCAATCACTATGGCTACACCTTC
.,.,TRBJ2-3,13,TRBV6-5,CASSLAPTDTQYF,TGTGCCAGCAGCCTAGCTCCGACAGATACGCAGTATTTT
.,.,TRBJ2-1,15,TRBV19,CASSMREGHYNEQFF,TGTGCCAGTAGTATGAGGGAGGGACACTACAATGAGCAGTTCTTC
.,.,TRBJ2-3,16,TRBV4-2,CASSQEDRPSTDTQYF,TGTGCCAGCAGCCAAGAAGACAGACCTAGCACAGATACGCAGTATTTT
.,.,TRBJ2-1,15,TRBV11-3,CASSPRRSSYNEQFF,TGTGCCAGCAGCCCCCGTAGGAGCTCCTACAATGAGCAGTTCTTC
.,.,TRBJ1-5,13,TRBV19,CAASGTAHQPQHF,TGTGCCGCTAGCGGAACGGCTCATCAGCCCCAGCATTTT
.,.,TRBJ1-3,14,TRBV7-2,CANARGGSGNTIYF,TGTGCCAACGCTCGGGGGGGCAGTGGAAACACCATATATTTT
.,.,TRBJ2-7,15,TRBV18,CASSQIVGGRDEQYF,TGTGCCAGCTCACAAATCGTAGGAGGTAGGGACGAGCAGTACTTC
.,.,TRBJ1-1,15,TRBV4-3,CASSQGQGSMLRAFF,TGCGCCAGCAGCCAAGGGCAGGGGTCTATGTTGAGGGCTTTCTTT
.,TRBD2,TRBJ2-1,18,TRBV19,CASSISGGGLAGRYEQFF,TGTGCCAGTAGTATCTCGGGAGGGGGGCTAGCGGGAAGGTATGAGCAGTTCTTC
.,TRBD2,TRBJ2-1,16,TRBV7-2,CASSLAILAGKYEQFF,TGTGCCAGCAGCTTAGCGATACTAGCGGGAAAGTATGAGCAGTTCTTC
once,TRBD1,TRBJ1-2,12,TRBV29-1,CSVRQGAGGYTF,TGCAGCGTCAGACAGGGGGCGGGAGGCTACACCTTC
few,TRBD1,TRBJ1-1,15,TRBV19,CASSWDRATNTEAFF,TGTGCCAGTAGTTGGGACAGGGCCACGAACACTGAAGCTTTCTTT
few,TRBD1,TRBJ1-2,14,TRBV2,CASGTGPRNYGYTF,TGTGCCAGCGGGACAGGACCCAGAAACTATGGCTACACCTTC
.,TRBD1,TRBJ2-1,14,TRBV7-9,CASSEGARSGKQFF,TGTGCCAGCAGCGAGGGGGCTCGGTCGGGAAAGCAGTTCTTC
.,TRBD1,TRBJ2-1,15,TRBV7-6,CASSPRQGAMIEQFF,TGTGCCAGCAGCCCCAGACAGGGGGCCATGATTGAGCAGTTCTTC
.,TRBD1,TRBJ1-4,15,TRBV9,CASSVEGQPNEKLFF,TGTGCCAGCAGCGTAGAGGGACAGCCGAATGAAAAACTGTTTTTT
.,.,TRBJ2-7,12,TRBV6-1,CASIAASYEQYF,TGTGCCAGCATAGCGGCCTCCTACGAGCAGTACTTC
.,TRBD2,TRBJ2-3,14,TRBV5-1,CASSSGINTDTQYF,TGCGCCAGCAGCAGCGGGATAAACACAGATACGCAGTATTTT
.,.,TRBJ1-2,15,TRBV11-2,CASSLLPGGRYGYTF,TGTGCCAGCAGCTTACTTCCAGGAGGGCGCTATGGCTACACCTTC
.,TRBD1,TRBJ1-1,15,TRBV5-1,CASSPGTGRHVDAFF,TGCGCCAGCAGCCCCGGGACAGGGCGCCACGTGGATGCTTTCTTT
few,TRBD2,TRBJ2-1,19,TRBV9,CASSSRGRWGYRSYNEQFF,TGTGCCAGCAGCTCCCGCGGGAGATGGGGCTATAGGTCCTACAATGAGCAGTTCTTC
.,.,TRBJ2-1,14,TRBV2,CASKGRPTYNEQFF,TGTGCCAGCAAGGGGCGGCCGACCTACAATGAGCAGTTCTTC